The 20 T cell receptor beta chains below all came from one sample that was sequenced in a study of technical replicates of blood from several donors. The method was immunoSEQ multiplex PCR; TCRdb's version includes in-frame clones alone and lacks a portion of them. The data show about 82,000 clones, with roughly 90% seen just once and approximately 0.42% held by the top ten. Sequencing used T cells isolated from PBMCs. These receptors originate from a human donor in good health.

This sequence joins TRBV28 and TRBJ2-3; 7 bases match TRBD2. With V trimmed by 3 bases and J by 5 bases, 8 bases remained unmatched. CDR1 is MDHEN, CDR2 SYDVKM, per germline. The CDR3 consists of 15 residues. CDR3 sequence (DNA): TGTGCCAGCAGTTTGGGGGAGGGCCGAGAAGATACGCAGTATTTT. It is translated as CASSLGEGREDTQYF.

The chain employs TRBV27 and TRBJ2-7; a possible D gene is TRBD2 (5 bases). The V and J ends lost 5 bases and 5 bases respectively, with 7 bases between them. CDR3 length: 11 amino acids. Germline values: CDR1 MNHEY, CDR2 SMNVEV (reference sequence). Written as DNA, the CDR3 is TGTGCCAGCAGTGAGGGAAACGAGCAGTACTTC. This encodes CASSEGNEQYF.

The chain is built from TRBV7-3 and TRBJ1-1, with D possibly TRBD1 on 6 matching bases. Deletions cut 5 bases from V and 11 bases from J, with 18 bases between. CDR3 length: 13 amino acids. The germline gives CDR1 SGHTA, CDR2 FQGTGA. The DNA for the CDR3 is TGTGCCAGCAGCACCCGAGGGACAACAGGGGCTTTCTTT. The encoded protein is CASSTRGTTGAFF.

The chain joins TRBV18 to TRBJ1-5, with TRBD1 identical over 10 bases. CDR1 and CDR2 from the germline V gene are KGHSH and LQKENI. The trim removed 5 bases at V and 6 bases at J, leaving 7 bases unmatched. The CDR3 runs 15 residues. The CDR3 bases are TGTGCCAGCTCAAGAGACAGGGGGCGAATTCAGCCCCAGCATTTT. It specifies CASSRDRGRIQPQHF. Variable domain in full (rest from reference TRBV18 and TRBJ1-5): NAGVMQNPRHLVRRRGQEARLRCSPMKGHSHVYWYRQLPEEGLKFMVYLQKENIIDESGMPKERFSAEFPKEGPSILRIQQVVRGDSAAYFCASSRDRGRIQPQHFGDGTRLSIL.

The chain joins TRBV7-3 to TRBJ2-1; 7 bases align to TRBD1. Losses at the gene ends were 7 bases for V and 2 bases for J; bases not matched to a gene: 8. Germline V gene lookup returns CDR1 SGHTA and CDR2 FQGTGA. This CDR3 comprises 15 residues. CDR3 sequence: CASTPGGLTYNEQFF. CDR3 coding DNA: TGTGCCAGCACCCCAGGGGGATTAACCTACAATGAGCAGTTCTTC.

CDR3 coding DNA: TGCAGCGTTGGTGGTTTTGGGACAGGAGGGTATGAGCAGTTCTTC. Its protein is CSVGGFGTGGYEQFF. This rearrangement joins TRBV29-1 to TRBJ2-1; 8 bases match TRBD1. With V trimmed by 4 bases and J by 8 bases, 13 bases remained unmatched. Germline CDR1 and CDR2: SQVTM and ANQGSEA. The length of the CDR3 is 15 residues.

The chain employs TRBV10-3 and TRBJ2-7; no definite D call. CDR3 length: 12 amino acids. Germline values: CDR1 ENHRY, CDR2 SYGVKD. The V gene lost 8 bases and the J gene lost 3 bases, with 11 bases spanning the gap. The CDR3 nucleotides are TGTGCCATCGCATCAGGAAGCTACGAGCAGTACTTC. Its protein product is CAIASGSYEQYF.

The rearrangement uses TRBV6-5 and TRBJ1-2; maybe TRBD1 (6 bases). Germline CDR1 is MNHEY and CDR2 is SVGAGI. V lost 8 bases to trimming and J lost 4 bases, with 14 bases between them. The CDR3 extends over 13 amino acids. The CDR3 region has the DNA TGTGCCAGCGGTGGGGACACCCCCTATGGCTACACCTTC. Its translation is CASGGDTPYGYTF.

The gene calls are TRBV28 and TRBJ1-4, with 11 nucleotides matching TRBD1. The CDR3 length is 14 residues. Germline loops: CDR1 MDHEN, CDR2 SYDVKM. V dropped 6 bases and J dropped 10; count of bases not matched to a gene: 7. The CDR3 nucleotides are TGTGCCAGCAGCTCCGGGACAGGGGGGGGAAAACTGTTTTTT. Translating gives CASSSGTGGGKLFF.

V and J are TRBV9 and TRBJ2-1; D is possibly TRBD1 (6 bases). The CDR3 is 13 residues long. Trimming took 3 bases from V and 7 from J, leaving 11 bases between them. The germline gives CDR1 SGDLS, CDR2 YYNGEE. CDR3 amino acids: CASSDGTRNEQFF. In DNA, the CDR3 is TGTGCCAGCAGCGACGGGACACGGAATGAGCAGTTCTTC.

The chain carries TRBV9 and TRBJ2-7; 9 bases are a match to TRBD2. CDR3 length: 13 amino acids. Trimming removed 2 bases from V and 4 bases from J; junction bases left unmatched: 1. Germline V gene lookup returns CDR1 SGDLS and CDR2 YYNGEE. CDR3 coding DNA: TGTGCCAGCAGCGTTGGACTAGCGTACGAGCAGTACTTC. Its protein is CASSVGLAYEQYF.

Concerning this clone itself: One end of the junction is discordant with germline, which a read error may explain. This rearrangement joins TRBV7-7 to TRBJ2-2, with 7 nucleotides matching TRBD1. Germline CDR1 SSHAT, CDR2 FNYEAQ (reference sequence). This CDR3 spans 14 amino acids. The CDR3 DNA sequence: TGTGCTAGCAGCTCCGAGGGACAGCTCGGGGAGCTGTTTTTT. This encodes CASSSEGQLGELFF.

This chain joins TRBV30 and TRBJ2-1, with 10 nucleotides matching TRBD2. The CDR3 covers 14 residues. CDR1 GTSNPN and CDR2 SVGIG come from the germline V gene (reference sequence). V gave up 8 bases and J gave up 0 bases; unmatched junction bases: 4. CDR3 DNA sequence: TGTGCCGGGGCTAGCGGGAGCTCCTACAATGAGCAGTTCTTC. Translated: CAGASGSSYNEQFF.

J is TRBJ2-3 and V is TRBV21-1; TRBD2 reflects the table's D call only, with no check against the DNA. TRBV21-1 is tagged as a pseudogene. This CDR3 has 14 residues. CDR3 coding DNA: TGTGCCAGCAGCAAGCTAGCGGGCACAGATACGCAGTATTTT. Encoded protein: CASSKLAGTDTQYF.

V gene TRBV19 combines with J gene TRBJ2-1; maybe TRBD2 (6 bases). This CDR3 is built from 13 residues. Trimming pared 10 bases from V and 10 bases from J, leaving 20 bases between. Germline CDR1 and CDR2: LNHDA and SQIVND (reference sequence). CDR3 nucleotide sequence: TGTGCCACTACCGCGACTAGTCTAGGGGAGCAGTTCTTC. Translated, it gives CATTATSLGEQFF.

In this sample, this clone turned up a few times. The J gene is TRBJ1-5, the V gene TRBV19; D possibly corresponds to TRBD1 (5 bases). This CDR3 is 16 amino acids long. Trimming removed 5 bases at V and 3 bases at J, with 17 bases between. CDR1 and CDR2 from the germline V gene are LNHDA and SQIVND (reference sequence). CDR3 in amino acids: CASSLSGWANNQPQHF. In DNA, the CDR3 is TGTGCCAGTAGTCTGTCAGGGTGGGCGAACAATCAGCCCCAGCATTTT.

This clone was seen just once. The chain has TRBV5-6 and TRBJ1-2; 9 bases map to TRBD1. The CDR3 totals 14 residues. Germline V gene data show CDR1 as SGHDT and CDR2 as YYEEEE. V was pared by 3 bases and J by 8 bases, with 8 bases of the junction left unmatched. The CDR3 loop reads CASSSPGQGIGYTF. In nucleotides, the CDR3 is TGTGCCAGCAGCTCCCCGGGACAGGGTATCGGCTACACCTTC.

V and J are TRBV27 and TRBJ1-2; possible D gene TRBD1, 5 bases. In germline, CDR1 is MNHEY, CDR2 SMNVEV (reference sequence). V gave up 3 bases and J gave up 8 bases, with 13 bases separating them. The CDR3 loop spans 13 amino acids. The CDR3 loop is CASSFLAGQGYTF. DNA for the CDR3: TGTGCCAGCAGTTTCCTCGCAGGGCAGGGCTACACCTTC.

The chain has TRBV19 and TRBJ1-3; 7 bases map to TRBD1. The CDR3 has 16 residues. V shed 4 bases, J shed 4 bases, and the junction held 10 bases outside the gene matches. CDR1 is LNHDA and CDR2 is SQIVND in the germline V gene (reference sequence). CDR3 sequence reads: CASSNPPPGQGNTIYF. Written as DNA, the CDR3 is TGTGCCAGTAGTAACCCACCTCCGGGACAGGGAAACACCATATATTTT.

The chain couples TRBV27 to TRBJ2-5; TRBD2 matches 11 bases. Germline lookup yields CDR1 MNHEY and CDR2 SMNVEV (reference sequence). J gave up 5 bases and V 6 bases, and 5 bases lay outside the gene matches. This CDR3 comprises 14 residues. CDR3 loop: CASSLGLAAETQYF. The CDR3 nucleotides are TGTGCCAGCAGCCTGGGACTAGCGGCGGAGACCCAGTACTTC.